This paragraph reports one T cell receptor (beta chain). This entry is derived from a study of OX40 agonist ivuxolimab in advanced cancers. The overall study: Males comprised over 80% of the group, whose mean age was around 62 years (range about 20 to 79).

Generated by immunoSEQ multiplex PCR, the TCRdb table keeps only in-frame clones and is missing some. The sample has approximately 92,000 clones; less than 95% are singletons. CDR1 and CDR2 (germline): SGHRS, YFSETQ. This CDR3 is 13 amino acids long. V dropped 7 bases and J dropped 4; count of bases not matched to a gene: 6. The sequencing used CD4+ or CD8+ T cells sorted from blood, collected in a trial of the OX40 agonist ivuxolimab. The sequence derives from an adult with an advanced solid tumor such as melanoma, head and neck, liver or kidney cancer. This rearrangement joins TRBV5-1 to TRBJ2-5, with 8 bases that match TRBD2. CDR3 sequence: CASRRGGRETQYF. The CDR3 DNA sequence: TGCGCCAGCCGCCGGGGGGGCAGAGAGACCCAGTACTTC.